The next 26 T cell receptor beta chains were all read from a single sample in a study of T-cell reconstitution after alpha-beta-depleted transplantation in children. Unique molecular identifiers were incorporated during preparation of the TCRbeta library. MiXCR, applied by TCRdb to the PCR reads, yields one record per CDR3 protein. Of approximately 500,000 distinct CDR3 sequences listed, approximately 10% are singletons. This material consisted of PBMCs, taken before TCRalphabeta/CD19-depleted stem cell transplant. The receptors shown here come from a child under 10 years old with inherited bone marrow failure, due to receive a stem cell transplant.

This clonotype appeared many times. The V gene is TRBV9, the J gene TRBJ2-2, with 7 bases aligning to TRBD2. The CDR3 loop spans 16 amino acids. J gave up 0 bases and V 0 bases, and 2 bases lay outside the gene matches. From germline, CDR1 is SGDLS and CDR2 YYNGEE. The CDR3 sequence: CASSVGAGANTGELFF. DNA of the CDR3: TGTGCCAGCAGCGTAGGGGCGGGAGCGAACACCGGGGAGCTGTTTTTT.

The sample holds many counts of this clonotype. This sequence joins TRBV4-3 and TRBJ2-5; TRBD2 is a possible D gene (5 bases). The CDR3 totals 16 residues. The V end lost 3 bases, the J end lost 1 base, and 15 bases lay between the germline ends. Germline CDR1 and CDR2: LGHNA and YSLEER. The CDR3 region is CASSHQDLGGQETQYF. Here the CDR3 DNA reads TGCGCCAGCAGCCACCAGGACCTTGGAGGCCAAGAGACCCAGTACTTC.

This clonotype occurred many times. CDR3 amino acids: CSVEDNHSYEQYF. The CDR3 bases are TGCAGCGTTGAAGACAACCACTCCTACGAGCAGTACTTC. This rearrangement joins TRBV29-1 to TRBJ2-7, with D hard to call. V was trimmed by 0 bases and J by 0 bases, leaving 6 bases between them. Germline V gene lookup returns CDR1 SQVTM and CDR2 ANQGSEA. This CDR3 is 13 amino acids long.

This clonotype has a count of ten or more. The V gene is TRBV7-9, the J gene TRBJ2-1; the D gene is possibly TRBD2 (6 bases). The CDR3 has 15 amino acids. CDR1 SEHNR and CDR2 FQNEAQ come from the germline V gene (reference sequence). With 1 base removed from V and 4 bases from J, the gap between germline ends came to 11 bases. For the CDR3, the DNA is TGTGCCAGCAGCTTAGGTTGGGGGGAATACAATGAGCAGTTCTTC. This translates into CASSLGWGEYNEQFF.

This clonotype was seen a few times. CDR3 in amino acids: CASSPLLAGAPDTQYF. CDR3 DNA sequence: TGTGCCAGCTCACCATTACTAGCGGGAGCCCCAGATACGCAGTATTTT. The chain uses TRBV18 and TRBJ2-3; 11 bases are shared with TRBD2. Germline V gene sequence: CDR1 KGHSH, CDR2 LQKENI. V shed 2 bases, J shed 4 bases, and the junction held 5 bases outside the gene matches. CDR3 size: 16 residues.

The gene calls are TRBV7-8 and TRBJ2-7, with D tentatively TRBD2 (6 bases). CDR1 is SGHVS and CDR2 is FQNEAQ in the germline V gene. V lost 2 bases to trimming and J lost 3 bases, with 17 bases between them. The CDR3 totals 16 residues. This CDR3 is CASSLSLLLADYEQYF. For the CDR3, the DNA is TGTGCCAGCAGCTTAAGCCTTTTATTAGCGGACTACGAGCAGTACTTC. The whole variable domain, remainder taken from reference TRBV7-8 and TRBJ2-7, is GAGVSQSPRYKVAKRGQDVALRCDPISGHVSLFWYQQALGQGPEFLTYFQNEAQLDKSGLPSDRFFAERPEGSVSTLKIQRTQQEDSAVYLCASSLSLLLADYEQYFGPGTRLTVT.

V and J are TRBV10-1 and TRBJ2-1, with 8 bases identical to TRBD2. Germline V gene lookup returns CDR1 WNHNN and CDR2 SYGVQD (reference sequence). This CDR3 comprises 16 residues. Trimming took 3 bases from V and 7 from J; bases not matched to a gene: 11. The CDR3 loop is CASSEPSGGPFNEQFF. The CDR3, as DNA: TGCGCCAGCAGTGAACCCTCGGGAGGGCCTTTTAATGAGCAGTTCTTC.

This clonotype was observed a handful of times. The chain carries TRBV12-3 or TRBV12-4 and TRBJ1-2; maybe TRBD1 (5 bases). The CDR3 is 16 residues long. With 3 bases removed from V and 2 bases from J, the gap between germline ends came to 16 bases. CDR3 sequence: CASSFRERSANYGYTF. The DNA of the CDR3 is TGTGCCAGCAGTTTCAGGGAGAGATCCGCGAACTATGGCTACACCTTC.

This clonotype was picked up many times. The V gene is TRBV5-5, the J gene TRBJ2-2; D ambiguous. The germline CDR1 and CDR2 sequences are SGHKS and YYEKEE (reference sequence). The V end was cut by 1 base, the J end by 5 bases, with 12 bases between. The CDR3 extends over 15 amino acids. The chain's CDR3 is CASSLLVTPTGELFF. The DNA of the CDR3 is TGTGCCAGCAGCTTGTTGGTTACCCCAACCGGGGAGCTGTTTTTT.

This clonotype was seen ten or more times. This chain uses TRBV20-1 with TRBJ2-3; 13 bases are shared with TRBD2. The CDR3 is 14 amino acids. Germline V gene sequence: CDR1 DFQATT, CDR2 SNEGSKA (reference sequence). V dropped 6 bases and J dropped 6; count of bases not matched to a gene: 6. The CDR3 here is CSARTSGSVDTQYF. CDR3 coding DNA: TGCAGTGCAAGGACTAGCGGGAGTGTTGATACGCAGTATTTT.

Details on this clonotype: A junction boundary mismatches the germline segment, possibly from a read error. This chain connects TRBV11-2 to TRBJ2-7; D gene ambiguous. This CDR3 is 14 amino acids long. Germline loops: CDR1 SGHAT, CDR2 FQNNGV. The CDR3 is CASSTTNSTYEQNF. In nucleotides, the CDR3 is TGTGCCAGCAGCACCACCAATTCAACCTACGAGCAGAACTTC.

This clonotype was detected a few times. The CDR3 nucleotides are TGCGCCAGCAGCCAAGAGTGGAACGGACGGCCCCAGCATTTT. Translation gives CASSQEWNGRPQHF. The chain joins TRBV4-3 to TRBJ1-5; D is uncertain. The CDR3 is made up of 14 amino acids. Trimming took off 0 bases at V and 9 bases at J, with 12 bases between the two ends. The germline gives CDR1 LGHNA, CDR2 YSLEER.

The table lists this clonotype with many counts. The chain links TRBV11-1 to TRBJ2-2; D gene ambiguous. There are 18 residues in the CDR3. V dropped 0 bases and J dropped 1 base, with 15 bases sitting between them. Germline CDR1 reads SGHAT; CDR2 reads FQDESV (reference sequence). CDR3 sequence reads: CASSLARNGAQNTGELFF. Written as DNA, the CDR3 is TGTGCCAGCAGCTTAGCCCGCAATGGTGCGCAGAACACCGGGGAGCTGTTTTTT.

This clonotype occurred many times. CDR3 nucleotide sequence: TGTGCCACCAGCAGACCGAACTTGAACACTGAAGCTTTCTTT. This sequence encodes CATSRPNLNTEAFF. The chain combines TRBV15 with TRBJ1-1; the D is unclear. Trimming pared 2 bases from V and 0 bases from J, leaving 7 bases between. CDR3 length equals 14 residues. Germline lookup yields CDR1 LNHNV and CDR2 YYDKDF (reference sequence).

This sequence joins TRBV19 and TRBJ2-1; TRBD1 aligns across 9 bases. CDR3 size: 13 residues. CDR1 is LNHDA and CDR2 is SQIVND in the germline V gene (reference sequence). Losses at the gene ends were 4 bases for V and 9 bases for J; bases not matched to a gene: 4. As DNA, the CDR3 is TGTGCCAGTAGTAACAGGGGGCCAGGTGAGCAGTTCTTC. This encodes CASSNRGPGEQFF.

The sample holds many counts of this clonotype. The CDR3 protein is CASSDPSGPYEQYF. The CDR3 coding sequence is TGTGCCAGCAGTGACCCTAGCGGGCCTTACGAGCAGTACTTC. The chain combines TRBV25-1 with TRBJ2-7; 8 positions agree with TRBD2. Germline CDR1 is MGHDK and CDR2 is SYGVNS. The CDR3 has 14 amino acids. With 3 bases clipped from V and 4 bases from J, the junction kept 5 bases outside the gene matches.

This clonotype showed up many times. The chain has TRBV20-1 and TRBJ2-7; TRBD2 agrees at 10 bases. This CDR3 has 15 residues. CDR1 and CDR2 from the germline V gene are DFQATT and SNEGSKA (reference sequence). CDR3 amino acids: CRAVEASGSLYEQYF. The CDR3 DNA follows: TGCAGGGCAGTGGAGGCTAGCGGGAGTTTGTACGAGCAGTACTTC.

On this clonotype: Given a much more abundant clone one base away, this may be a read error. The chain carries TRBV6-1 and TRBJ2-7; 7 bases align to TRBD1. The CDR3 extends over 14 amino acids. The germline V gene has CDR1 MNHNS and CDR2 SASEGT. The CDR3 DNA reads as TGTGCCAGCACTACCGGGACAGTCCTCTACGACCAGTACTTC. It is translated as CASTTGTVLYDQYF.

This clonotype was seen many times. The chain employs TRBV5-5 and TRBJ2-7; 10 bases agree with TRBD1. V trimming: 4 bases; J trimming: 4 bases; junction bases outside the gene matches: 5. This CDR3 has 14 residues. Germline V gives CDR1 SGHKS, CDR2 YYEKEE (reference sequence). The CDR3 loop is CASSPGTGEYEQYF. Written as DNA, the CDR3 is TGTGCCAGCAGCCCCGGGACAGGGGAGTACGAGCAGTACTTC.

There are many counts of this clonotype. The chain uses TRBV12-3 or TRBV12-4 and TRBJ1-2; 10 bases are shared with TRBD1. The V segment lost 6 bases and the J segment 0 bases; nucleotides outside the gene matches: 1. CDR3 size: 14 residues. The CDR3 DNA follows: TGTGCCAGCAGGGGACAGGGGTCTAACTATGGCTACACCTTC. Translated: CASRGQGSNYGYTF.

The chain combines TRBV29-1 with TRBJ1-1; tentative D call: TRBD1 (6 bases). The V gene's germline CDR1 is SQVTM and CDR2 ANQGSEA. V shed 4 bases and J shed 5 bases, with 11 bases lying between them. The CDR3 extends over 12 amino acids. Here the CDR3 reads CSVVGARTEAFF. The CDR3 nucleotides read TGCAGCGTTGTGGGGGCGAGGACTGAAGCTTTCTTT.

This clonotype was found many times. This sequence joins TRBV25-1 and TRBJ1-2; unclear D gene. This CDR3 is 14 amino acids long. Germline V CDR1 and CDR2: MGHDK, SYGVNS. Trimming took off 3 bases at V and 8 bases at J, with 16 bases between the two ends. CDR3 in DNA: TGTGCCAGCAGTGAGGGATGGCAGCTCGGGGGCTACACCTTC. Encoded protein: CASSEGWQLGGYTF.

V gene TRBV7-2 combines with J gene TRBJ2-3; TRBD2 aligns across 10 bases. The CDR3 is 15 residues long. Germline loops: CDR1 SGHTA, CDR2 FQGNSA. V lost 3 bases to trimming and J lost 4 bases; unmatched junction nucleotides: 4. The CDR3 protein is CASSFPSGSADTQYF. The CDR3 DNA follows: TGTGCCAGCAGCTTCCCTAGCGGGAGTGCAGATACGCAGTATTTT.

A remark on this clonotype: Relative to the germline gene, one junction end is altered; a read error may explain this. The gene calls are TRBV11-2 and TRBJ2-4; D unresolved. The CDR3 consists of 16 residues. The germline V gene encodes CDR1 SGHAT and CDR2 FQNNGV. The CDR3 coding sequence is TGTGCCAGCAGCTTAGTCCTCGGATTAGCCAAAAATATTCAGCACTTC. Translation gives CASSLVLGLAKNIQHF.

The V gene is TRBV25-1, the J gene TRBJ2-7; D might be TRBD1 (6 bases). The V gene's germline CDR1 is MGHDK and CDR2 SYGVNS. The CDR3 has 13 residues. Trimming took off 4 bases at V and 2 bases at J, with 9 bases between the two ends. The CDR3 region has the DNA TGTGCCAGCAGTGTGACAGGCACCTACGAGCAGTACTTC. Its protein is CASSVTGTYEQYF.

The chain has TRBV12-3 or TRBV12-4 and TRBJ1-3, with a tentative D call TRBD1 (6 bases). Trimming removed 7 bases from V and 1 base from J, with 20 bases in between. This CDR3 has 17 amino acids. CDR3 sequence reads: CASTTRGGGLSGNTIYF. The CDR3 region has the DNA TGTGCCAGCACCACAAGGGGGGGGGGGCTATCTGGAAACACCATATATTTT.